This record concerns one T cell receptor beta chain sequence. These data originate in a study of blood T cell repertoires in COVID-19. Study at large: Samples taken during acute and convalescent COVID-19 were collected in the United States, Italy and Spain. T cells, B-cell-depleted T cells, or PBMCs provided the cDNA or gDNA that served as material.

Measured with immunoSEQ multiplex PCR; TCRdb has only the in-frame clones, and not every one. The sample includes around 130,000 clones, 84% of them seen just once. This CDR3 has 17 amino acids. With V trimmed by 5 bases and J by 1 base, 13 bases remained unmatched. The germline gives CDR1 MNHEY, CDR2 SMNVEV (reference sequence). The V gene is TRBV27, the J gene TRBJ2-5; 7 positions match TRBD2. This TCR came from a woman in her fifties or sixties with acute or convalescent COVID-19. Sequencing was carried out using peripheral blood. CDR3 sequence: CASSPWPLAESQETQYF. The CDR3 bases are TGTGCCAGCAGTCCCTGGCCCCTAGCGGAGAGCCAAGAGACCCAGTACTTC.